These 24 T cell receptor beta chains came from one sample sequenced in a study of T cells after yellow fever vaccination. TCRdb passed the 5' RACE reads through MiXCR, listing each CDR3 protein once. The data contain around 340,000 distinct CDR3 sequences, 8.7% of them singletons. Sample: PBMCs, taken on the day of the first yellow fever vaccination. The source is a man younger than 35 who received the YFV17D yellow fever vaccine.

This clonotype was seen more than once but under ten times. V and J are TRBV4-1 and TRBJ1-5; D is possibly TRBD1 (5 bases). The CDR3 loop spans 17 amino acids. Germline CDR1 reads MGHRA; CDR2 reads YSYEKL. Trimming removed 4 bases from V and 7 bases from J, with 23 bases in between. CDR3 DNA sequence: TGCGCCAGCAGCCTACCCGGGGGTTCAGTTCGAGGACAGCCCCAGCATTTT. Translation gives CASSLPGGSVRGQPQHF.

The CDR3 DNA sequence: TGCAGTGCTAGAGATACGGTTAACACTGAAGCTTTCTTT. This encodes CSARDTVNTEAFF. The chain has TRBV20-1 and TRBJ1-1; D ambiguous. V lost 0 bases, J lost 2 bases, and 7 bases lay in between. The length of the CDR3 is 13 residues. Germline V gene lookup returns CDR1 DFQATT and CDR2 SNEGSKA (reference sequence).

This clonotype occurred many times. This rearrangement joins TRBV12-3 or TRBV12-4 to TRBJ1-6; 7 bases match TRBD1. The CDR3 loop spans 13 amino acids. The V and J ends lost 6 bases and 10 bases, in that order; junction bases with no gene match: 6. In DNA form, the CDR3 reads TGTGCCAGCAGCGACAGGGCGAACTCACCCCTCCACTTT. Protein product: CASSDRANSPLHF.

The table lists this clonotype with a few counts. The V gene is TRBV7-2, the J gene TRBJ1-5, with a weak D call TRBD1 (5 bases). Germline V gene lookup returns CDR1 SGHTA and CDR2 FQGNSA. This CDR3 spans 15 amino acids. V lost 3 bases to trimming and J lost 4 bases, with 13 bases between them. In DNA form, the CDR3 reads TGTGCCAGCAGCTTCGGGGCAGGAATTAATCAGCCCCAGCATTTT. Protein: CASSFGAGINQPQHF.

This clonotype has ten or more counts. This chain connects TRBV19 to TRBJ2-2, with D hard to call. The CDR3 runs 13 residues. V was shortened by 9 bases and J by 2 bases, with 10 bases between the two germline ends. Germline V gives CDR1 LNHDA, CDR2 SQIVND (reference sequence). Here the CDR3 reads CASETPNTGELFF. The CDR3 coding sequence is TGTGCCAGCGAGACACCTAACACCGGGGAGCTGTTTTTT.

Turning to this clonotype: A read error may account for a junction end that differs from germline. The rearrangement joins TRBV7-7 to TRBJ2-1, with 8 bases aligning to TRBD2. Germline CDR1 is SSHAT and CDR2 is FNYEAQ (reference sequence). The CDR3 covers 15 residues. The CDR3 reads CASSPRRGAGNEQFF. The CDR3 DNA reads as TGTGCTAGCAGCCCGCGGCGGGGGGCCGGGAATGAGCAGTTCTTC.

This clonotype was found many times. The V call is TRBV12-3 or TRBV12-4, the J call TRBJ2-7, with D perhaps TRBD1 (5 bases). This CDR3 region has 13 residues. V was trimmed by 4 bases and J by 2 bases, leaving 9 bases between them. The CDR3 sequence is CASSSRQTYEQYF. As DNA, the CDR3 is TGTGCCAGCAGTTCCCGACAGACCTACGAGCAGTACTTC.

This clonotype appeared many times. The CDR3 DNA reads TGTGCCAGCAGATTACAGGGGATGGGCACTGAAGCTTTCTTT. This codes for CASRLQGMGTEAFF. The chain has TRBV6-5 and TRBJ1-1, with 7 bases lining up with TRBD1. The CDR3 spans 14 residues. Losses at the gene ends were 6 bases for V and 4 bases for J; bases not matched to a gene: 8. The germline V gene encodes CDR1 MNHEY and CDR2 SVGAGI.

The chain couples TRBV29-1 to TRBJ2-5; D may be TRBD1 (5 bases). The length of the CDR3 is 12 residues. Trimming removed 1 base from V and 5 bases from J, with 8 bases in between. Germline CDR1 SQVTM, CDR2 ANQGSEA. CDR3 region: CSVEGGAETQYF. CDR3 nucleotides: TGCAGCGTTGAAGGGGGCGCGGAGACCCAGTACTTC.

The chain links TRBV6-5 to TRBJ2-5; D might be TRBD2 (6 bases). Germline CDR1 reads MNHEY; CDR2 reads SVGAGI. V lost 2 bases and J 5 bases, leaving 15 bases between the germline ends. The CDR3 is 15 residues long. CDR3 loop: CASSYEEMGRETQYF. In DNA, the CDR3 is TGTGCCAGCAGTTACGAGGAAATGGGGAGGGAGACCCAGTACTTC.

This clonotype came up a few times. V is TRBV11-2 and J is TRBJ1-1; the D gene is possibly TRBD1 (5 bases). V lost 1 base to trimming and J lost 4 bases, with 13 bases between them. This CDR3 has 15 residues. In germline, CDR1 is SGHAT, CDR2 FQNNGV. In nucleotides, the CDR3 is TGTGCCAGCAGCTTAGGTCAGGGTCGGAGCACTGAAGCTTTCTTT. The encoded protein is CASSLGQGRSTEAFF.

The chain is built from TRBV20-1 and TRBJ1-5; 9 bases line up with TRBD1. The CDR3 has 16 amino acids. The V and J ends lost 7 bases and 0 bases, in that order; junction bases with no gene match: 10. The V gene's germline CDR1 is DFQATT and CDR2 SNEGSKA (reference sequence). DNA of the CDR3: TGCAGTGTTAAACGACAGGGGGGATATAGCAATCAGCCCCAGCATTTT. It yields the protein CSVKRQGGYSNQPQHF.

This clonotype came up many times. V gene TRBV4-3 combines with J gene TRBJ2-7, with a weak D call TRBD2 (7 bases). The CDR3 is 17 amino acids. V lost 0 bases to trimming and J lost 3 bases, with 18 bases between them. Germline lookup yields CDR1 LGHNA and CDR2 YSLEER. Written as DNA, the CDR3 is TGCGCCAGCAGCCAAGATCCTAGGGGGGGTTCCTTCTACGAGCAGTACTTC. Translating it yields CASSQDPRGGSFYEQYF.

This clonotype was observed a few times. The chain joins TRBV9 to TRBJ1-2; D gene unclear. Per the germline V gene, CDR1 is SGDLS and CDR2 is YYNGEE. There are 14 residues in the CDR3. V was shortened by 4 bases and J by 3 bases, with 13 bases between the two germline ends. The CDR3 is CASSPRDGDYGYTF. CDR3 nucleotide sequence: TGTGCCAGCAGCCCAAGGGATGGAGACTATGGCTACACCTTC.

Only a few counts were recorded for this clonotype. The rearrangement links TRBV7-9 to TRBJ1-5; perhaps TRBD1 as D (6 bases). V was cut by 6 bases and J by 6 bases, with 12 bases left in between. CDR3 length equals 13 residues. Germline-derived CDR1 and CDR2 are SEHNR and FQNEAQ (reference sequence). CDR3 nucleotide sequence: TGTGCCAGCAGTTACAGGGACGTTCAGCCCCAGCATTTT. It yields the protein CASSYRDVQPQHF.

V usage is TRBV6-2 or TRBV6-3 and J usage is TRBJ1-1; no definite D call. This CDR3 contains 12 residues. V lost 0 bases and J lost 10, with 9 bases in between. Germline assignment: CDR1 MNHEY and CDR2 SVGEGT. CDR3 residues: CASSYSGPGAFF. The CDR3 nucleotides read TGTGCCAGCAGTTACTCGGGCCCGGGAGCTTTCTTT.

This clonotype turned up a few times. V usage is TRBV10-3 and J usage is TRBJ2-3; D gene unclear. The CDR3 is 13 residues long. With 0 bases removed from V and 5 bases from J, the gap between germline ends came to 6 bases. Looked up from germline, CDR1 is ENHRY and CDR2 is SYGVKD. DNA of the CDR3: TGTGCCATCAGTGAGTCCGCCCAAGATACGCAGTATTTT. It codes for CAISESAQDTQYF.

This chain links TRBV6-2 or TRBV6-3 with TRBJ2-2, with 14 nucleotides matching TRBD2. The CDR3 has 20 residues. In germline, CDR1 is MNHEY, CDR2 SVGEGT. Trimming at V came to 3 bases and at J to 0 bases, leaving 9 bases not matched to a gene. This chain's CDR3 is CASSYSTPGLAGANTGELFF. The CDR3 DNA is TGTGCCAGCAGTTATTCTACCCCGGGACTAGCGGGGGCGAACACCGGGGAGCTGTTTTTT.

The rearrangement links TRBV7-2 to TRBJ2-1; 7 nucleotides align to TRBD2. CDR3 size: 15 residues. Germline-derived CDR1 and CDR2 are SGHTA and FQGNSA. The V gene end was trimmed by 1 base and the J gene end by 5 bases; junction bases not matched to a gene: 5. CDR3 loop: CASSLVGRGNNEQFF. The CDR3 DNA reads TGTGCCAGCAGCTTAGTGGGGCGGGGGAACAATGAGCAGTTCTTC. Based on the CDR3 plus reference TRBV7-2 and TRBJ2-1, the full variable domain is GAGVSQSPSNKVTEKGKDVELRCDPISGHTALYWYRQSLGQGLEFLIYFQGNSAPDKSGLPSDRFSAERTGGSVSTLTIQRTQQEDSAVYLCASSLVGRGNNEQFFGPGTRLTVL.

This clonotype was seen ten or more times. The chain carries TRBV12-3 or TRBV12-4 and TRBJ2-5, with a possible D match to TRBD2 (5 bases). The CDR3 is made up of 12 amino acids. V was pared by 3 bases and J by 7 bases, with 9 bases between. CDR3 sequence: CASSFAGGTQYF. Here the CDR3 DNA reads TGTGCCAGCAGTTTCGCCGGAGGGACCCAGTACTTC.

The rearrangement uses TRBV7-2 and TRBJ1-1; no definite D call. Trimming removed 2 bases from V and 1 base from J, with 11 bases in between. In germline, CDR1 is SGHTA, CDR2 FQGNSA. The CDR3 has 15 amino acids. CDR3 sequence: CASSLMAAGNTEAFF. The CDR3 bases are TGTGCCAGCAGCTTAATGGCGGCGGGGAACACTGAAGCTTTCTTT.

This clonotype was seen ten or more times. V gene TRBV6-5 combines with J gene TRBJ2-5, with D unclear. V was cut by 0 bases and J by 5 bases, with 10 bases left in between. Looked up from germline, CDR1 is MNHEY and CDR2 is SVGAGI. The CDR3 extends over 14 amino acids. CDR3 sequence (DNA): TGTGCCAGCAGTTACTCTACTACCAGGGAGACCCAGTACTTC. This codes for CASSYSTTRETQYF.

The gene calls are TRBV11-2 and TRBJ2-1; 12 nucleotides match TRBD2. J was trimmed by 4 bases and V by 1 base; bases with no gene match: 5. The CDR3 spans 17 residues. Germline values: CDR1 SGHAT, CDR2 FQNNGV. CDR3 DNA sequence: TGTGCCAGCAGCTTAGGGACTAGCGGGGTCATATACAATGAGCAGTTCTTC. This sequence encodes CASSLGTSGVIYNEQFF.

This chain connects TRBV5-1 to TRBJ1-2; unclear D gene. The germline V gene encodes CDR1 SGHRS and CDR2 YFSETQ. V dropped 2 bases and J dropped 2 bases, with 13 bases sitting between them. This CDR3 spans 15 amino acids. In DNA form, the CDR3 reads TGCGCCAGCAGCTTTTTAACCCCAGAAAACTATGGCTACACCTTC. It codes for CASSFLTPENYGYTF.